This TCR beta chain was recovered during a study of cytomegalovirus exposure and HLA in healthy donors. Although they were nominally healthy when sampled, donors likely had unrecorded immune exposures. In regard to this clone: Antigen: not known. Other DNA sequences from this sample encode an identical CDR3 as well.

PCR employed 60 Vbeta and 13 Jbeta primers. The assay was immunoSEQ multiplex PCR, and TCRdb's table has in-frame clones only and misses some. The sample data list about 48,000 clones. Whole-study findings and limits: Later analysis suggested most CMV-associated TCR beta chains were HLA-restricted.

The sample taken for sequencing was PBMCs. This clonotype was sampled from a male donor in good health and CMV-seropositive.

CDR3 in amino acids: CASTHPGQGNSPLHF. CDR3 nucleotide sequence: TGTGCCAGCACCCACCCGGGACAGGGAAATTCACCCCTCCACTTT. The chain joins TRBV4-2 to TRBJ1-6; 9 bases fit TRBD1. The CDR3 has 15 residues. CDR1 and CDR2 from the germline V gene are LGHNA and YNFKEQ. V shed 7 bases and J 7 bases; nucleotides not matched to a gene: 8.